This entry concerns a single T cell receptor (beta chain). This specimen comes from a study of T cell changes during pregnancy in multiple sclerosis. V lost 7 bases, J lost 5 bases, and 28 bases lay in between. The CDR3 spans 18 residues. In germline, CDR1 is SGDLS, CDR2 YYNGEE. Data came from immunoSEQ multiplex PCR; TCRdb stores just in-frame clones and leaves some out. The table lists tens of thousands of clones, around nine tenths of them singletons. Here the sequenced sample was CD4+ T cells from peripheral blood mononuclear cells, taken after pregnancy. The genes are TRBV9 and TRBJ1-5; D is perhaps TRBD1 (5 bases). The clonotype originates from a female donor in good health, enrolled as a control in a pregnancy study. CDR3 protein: CASAPSSDGPGLYQPQHF. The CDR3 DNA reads TGTGCCAGCGCCCCCTCCTCTGACGGACCGGGACTCTATCAGCCCCAGCATTTT.